One sample yielded the 24 T cell receptor beta chains listed below, sequenced in a study of control samples from healthy donors and cancer patients. Assay: immunoSEQ multiplex PCR; the TCRdb copy retains only in-frame clones and omits some. The sample shows approximately 49,000 clones, 86% of them seen only once. Sequencing was carried out using PBMCs. The receptors derive from a woman in her forties or fifties with lung cancer.

The V call is TRBV7-2, the J call TRBJ1-5, with TRBD1 matching over 10 bases. The CDR3 totals 15 residues. Trimming cost V 5 bases and J 2 bases; bases outside gene matches: 3. Germline assignment: CDR1 SGHTA and CDR2 FQGNSA. In DNA, the CDR3 is TGTGCCAGCAGCCTAGGGACAGGGGGCAATCAGCCCCAGCATTTT. Residues: CASSLGTGGNQPQHF. The full variable domain, its missing parts supplied by reference TRBV7-2 and TRBJ1-5, is GAGVSQSPSNKVTEKGKDVELRCDPISGHTALYWYRQSLGQGLEFLIYFQGNSAPDKSGLPSDRFSAERTGGSVSTLTIQRTQQEDSAVYLCASSLGTGGNQPQHFGDGTRLSIL.

The V gene is TRBV4-1, the J gene TRBJ2-5; 7 nucleotides match TRBD2. CDR1 and CDR2 (germline): MGHRA, YSYEKL. The CDR3 spans 16 residues. Trimming cost V 0 bases and J 1 base; bases outside gene matches: 5. Here the CDR3 DNA reads TGCGCCAGCAGCCAAGAGAGGCTAGCGGCCCAAGAGACCCAGTACTTC. It encodes CASSQERLAAQETQYF.

The chain has TRBV6-6 and TRBJ2-7, with 8 nucleotides matching TRBD2. CDR1 is MNHNY and CDR2 is SVGAGI in the germline V gene (reference sequence). CDR3 size: 14 residues. The ends lost 8 bases at V and 5 bases at J; junction bases unmatched: 11. The CDR3 sequence is CASGEGLDLDEQYF. In DNA, the CDR3 is TGTGCCAGCGGAGAGGGACTAGATCTCGACGAGCAGTACTTC.

This chain uses TRBV18 with TRBJ2-4, with TRBD1 matching 8 bases. CDR3 length: 15 amino acids. The germline V gene has CDR1 KGHSH and CDR2 LQKENI. The V and J ends lost 0 bases and 6 bases, in that order; junction bases with no gene match: 4. This chain's CDR3 is CASSPPSGQGNIQYF. DNA for the CDR3: TGTGCCAGCTCACCACCGAGCGGACAGGGAAACATTCAGTACTTC.

The V gene is TRBV29-1, the J gene TRBJ2-5; TRBD2 aligns across 16 bases. This CDR3 spans 14 amino acids. V gave up 6 bases and J gave up 5 bases; unmatched junction bases: 3. CDR1 and CDR2 (germline): SQVTM, ANQGSEA. The CDR3 nucleotides read TGCAGCGTGGGGACTAGCGGGGGGGCGGAGACCCAGTACTTC. The encoded protein is CSVGTSGGAETQYF.

CDR3 loop: CASSGGTYNEQFF. DNA for the CDR3: TGTGCCAGCAGTGGGGGTACCTACAATGAGCAGTTCTTC. The chain carries TRBV2 and TRBJ2-1; no clear D gene. Germline V CDR1 and CDR2: SNHLY, FYNNEI. The CDR3 spans 13 residues. Trimming shortened V by 4 bases and J by 2 bases, and 6 bases separated the two germline ends.

CDR3 DNA: TGTGCCAGCAGTTTCCAGGGCGGCACTGAAGCTTTCTTT. It is translated as CASSFQGGTEAFF. This chain joins TRBV5-6 and TRBJ1-1; D is perhaps TRBD1 (5 bases). The CDR3 covers 13 residues. CDR1 is SGHDT, CDR2 YYEEEE, per germline. V lost 5 bases, J lost 4 bases, and 12 bases lay in between.

The chain is built from TRBV5-5 and TRBJ2-1; D is possibly TRBD2 (6 bases). The V end was cut by 4 bases, the J end by 9 bases, with 14 bases between. From germline, CDR1 is SGHKS and CDR2 YYEKEE (reference sequence). There are 13 residues in the CDR3. This chain's CDR3 is CASSPAFGGEQFF. For the CDR3, the DNA is TGTGCCAGCAGCCCGGCGTTCGGGGGTGAGCAGTTCTTC.

The rearrangement uses TRBV5-4 and TRBJ2-2; D is uncertain. CDR1 and CDR2 (germline): SGHNT, YYREEE (reference sequence). Between the trimmed V and J ends, which lost 4 bases and 6 bases, there was a span of 19 bases. The CDR3 runs 16 residues. DNA of the CDR3: TGTGCCAGCAGCCTCATGCCCGGTGGCGCTTCCGGGGAGCTGTTTTTT. This sequence encodes CASSLMPGGASGELFF. Full variable domain (missing parts from reference TRBV5-4 and TRBJ2-2): ETGVTQSPTHLIKTRGQQVTLRCSSQSGHNTVSWYQQALGQGPQFIFQYYREEENGRGNFPPRFSGLQFPNYSSELNVNALELDDSALYLCASSLMPGGASGELFFGEGSRLTVL.

The V and J genes are TRBV4-3 and TRBJ1-2, with 8 bases fitting TRBD1. CDR1 LGHNA and CDR2 YSLEER come from the germline V gene. CDR3 length: 15 residues. V was pared by 1 base and J by 1 base, with 2 bases of the junction left unmatched. CDR3 sequence: CASSQVTGVNYGYTF. CDR3 sequence (DNA): TGCGCCAGCAGCCAAGTGACAGGGGTTAACTATGGCTACACCTTC.

V is TRBV7-2 and J is TRBJ2-7, with D uncertain. The germline CDR1 and CDR2 sequences are SGHTA and FQGNSA. The CDR3 totals 12 residues. The germline V and J ends were trimmed by 5 bases and 3 bases, with 8 bases remaining between them. The CDR3 bases are TGTGCCAGCAGCCCGTCCATCTACGAGCAGTACTTC. This codes for CASSPSIYEQYF. The full variable domain, completed using reference TRBV7-2 and TRBJ2-7, is GAGVSQSPSNKVTEKGKDVELRCDPISGHTALYWYRQSLGQGLEFLIYFQGNSAPDKSGLPSDRFSAERTGGSVSTLTIQRTQQEDSAVYLCASSPSIYEQYFGPGTRLTVT.

This chain uses TRBV30 with TRBJ1-3; D might be TRBD1 (6 bases). V was shortened by 1 base and J by 2 bases, with 9 bases between the two germline ends. The CDR3 has 14 residues. Germline V lookup: CDR1 GTSNPN, CDR2 SVGIG (reference sequence). CDR3 loop: CAWSAGVAGNTIYF. The CDR3 bases are TGTGCCTGGAGTGCAGGGGTAGCTGGAAACACCATATATTTT.

V is TRBV30 and J is TRBJ2-5, with 9 bases identical to TRBD2. The V and J ends lost 5 bases and 4 bases, in that order; junction bases with no gene match: 8. The CDR3 spans 14 residues. The germline V gene has CDR1 GTSNPN and CDR2 SVGIG (reference sequence). CDR3 in DNA: TGTGCCTGGGCCCGGACTAGCGTAGGAGAGACCCAGTACTTC. It translates to CAWARTSVGETQYF.

The chain employs TRBV27 and TRBJ1-1; no reliable D call. Germline values: CDR1 MNHEY, CDR2 SMNVEV (reference sequence). V was cut by 5 bases and J by 2 bases, with 6 bases left in between. The CDR3 is made up of 12 amino acids. The CDR3 DNA reads as TGTGCCAGCAGTACCGGAAACACTGAAGCTTTCTTT. Its protein is CASSTGNTEAFF.

V and J are TRBV5-1 and TRBJ2-7, with D possibly TRBD2 on 6 matching bases. The V gene's germline CDR1 is SGHRS and CDR2 YFSETQ. The CDR3 spans 15 residues. V was trimmed by 4 bases and J by 3 bases, leaving 17 bases between them. Written as DNA, the CDR3 is TGCGCCAGCAGCCCCAATGGGGGGATGGACTACGAGCAGTACTTC. Translating gives CASSPNGGMDYEQYF.

The V gene is TRBV11-3, the J gene TRBJ2-3; D tentatively reads TRBD1 or TRBD2 (6 bases each). CDR1 SGHNT and CDR2 YENEEA come from the germline V gene. The CDR3 is made up of 16 amino acids. The V gene lost 5 bases and the J gene lost 0 bases, with 15 bases spanning the gap. The CDR3, as DNA: TGTGCCAGCAGCCTACAGGGAGGACCTAGCACAGATACGCAGTATTTT. Translating gives CASSLQGGPSTDTQYF.

This chain joins TRBV7-2 and TRBJ2-1, with TRBD2 identical over 15 bases. Germline trimming cut 5 bases from V and 10 bases from J; bases unmatched to any gene: 9. Germline CDR1 SGHTA, CDR2 FQGNSA. The length of the CDR3 is 16 residues. Here the CDR3 DNA reads TGTGCCAGCAGCCCAGCCGGACTAGCGGGGGGGCCCGAGCAGTTCTTC. This translates into CASSPAGLAGGPEQFF.

The chain employs TRBV4-1 and TRBJ1-1; D gene ambiguous. The CDR3 consists of 15 residues. V gave up 1 base and J gave up 0 bases, with 9 bases separating them. Germline assignment: CDR1 MGHRA and CDR2 YSYEKL. The CDR3: CASSQGAKMNTEAFF. In nucleotides, the CDR3 is TGCGCCAGCAGCCAAGGAGCCAAGATGAACACTGAAGCTTTCTTT.

The chain has TRBV29-1 and TRBJ1-1, with D unclear. The CDR3 is 10 residues long. The V end was cut by 7 bases, the J end by 6 bases, with 9 bases between. CDR1 is SQVTM and CDR2 is ANQGSEA in the germline V gene. CDR3 DNA: TGCAGCGGATATGGTCCTGAAGCTTTCTTT. It is translated as CSGYGPEAFF.

This clone has only one observation. This chain connects TRBV24-1 to TRBJ2-2, with 8 bases aligning to TRBD1. CDR1 KGHDR and CDR2 SFDVKD come from the germline V gene. The CDR3 is made up of 16 amino acids. V dropped 4 bases and J dropped 1; count of bases not matched to a gene: 4. The CDR3 region is CATSDWTGMNTGELFF. The CDR3 coding sequence is TGTGCCACCAGTGACTGGACAGGGATGAACACCGGGGAGCTGTTTTTT.

The rearrangement uses TRBV10-3 and TRBJ1-4; maybe TRBD1 (6 bases). Germline assignment: CDR1 ENHRY and CDR2 SYGVKD. With 2 bases removed from V and 5 bases from J, the gap between germline ends came to 6 bases. The CDR3 covers 13 residues. The CDR3 nucleotides read TGTGCCATCAGTGAGGGACAGAATGAAAAACTGTTTTTT. Translation: CAISEGQNEKLFF.

The chain is built from TRBV12-3 or TRBV12-4 and TRBJ1-2, with 9 bases aligning to TRBD1. This CDR3 comprises 13 residues. V lost 5 bases and J lost 4; bases outside the gene matches: 2. CDR3 region: CASSLTGGYGYTF. The CDR3 DNA follows: TGTGCCAGCAGTCTGACAGGGGGCTATGGCTACACCTTC.

This clone was recorded only once. The germline gene is not matched at one end of the junction; a read error may be the cause. The sample has other DNA sequences that encode this CDR3 too. The genes are TRBV4-2 and TRBJ1-2; unclear D gene. This CDR3 contains 15 residues. CDR1 LGHNA and CDR2 YNFKEQ come from the germline V gene. CDR3 bases: TGTGCCAGCAGCCAAGACCTGGTAGGGAACTATGGCTACACTTTC. Translation: CASSQDLVGNYGYTF.

The chain links TRBV11-3 to TRBJ2-7, with 7 bases lining up with TRBD1. This CDR3 has 12 amino acids. The V gene end was trimmed by 5 bases and the J gene end by 11 bases; junction bases not matched to a gene: 9. The germline V gene has CDR1 SGHNT and CDR2 YENEEA. The CDR3, as DNA: TGTGCCAGCAGCGGACAGGTAGAATTTAAGTACTTC. Translated, it gives CASSGQVEFKYF. Full variable domain (remainder filled in from reference TRBV11-3 and TRBJ2-7): EAGVVQSPRYKIIEKKQPVAFWCNPISGHNTLYWYLQNLGQGPELLIRYENEEAVDDSQLPKDRFSAERLKGVDSTLKIQPAELGDSAVYLCASSGQVEFKYFGPGTRLTVT.